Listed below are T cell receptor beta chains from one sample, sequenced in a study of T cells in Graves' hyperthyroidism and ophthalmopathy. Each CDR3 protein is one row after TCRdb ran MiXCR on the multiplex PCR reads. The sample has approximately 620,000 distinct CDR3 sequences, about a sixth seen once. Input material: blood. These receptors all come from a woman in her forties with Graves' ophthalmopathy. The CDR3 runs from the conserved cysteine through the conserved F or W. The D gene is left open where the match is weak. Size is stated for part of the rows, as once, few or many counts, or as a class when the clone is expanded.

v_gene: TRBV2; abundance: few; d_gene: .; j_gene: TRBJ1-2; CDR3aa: CASSEAALGHGYTF; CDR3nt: TGTGCCAGCAGTGAAGCGGCCCTAGGGCATGGCTACACCTTC
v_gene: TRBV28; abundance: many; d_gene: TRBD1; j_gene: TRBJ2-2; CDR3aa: CASSSAGTGAGELFF; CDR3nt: TGTGCCAGCAGTTCCGCCGGGACAGGGGCCGGGGAGCTGTTTTTT
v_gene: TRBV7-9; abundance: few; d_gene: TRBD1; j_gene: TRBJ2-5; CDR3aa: CASSSYQPPGQLLKETQYF; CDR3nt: TGTGCCAGCAGCTCCTACCAGCCCCCGGGACAGCTGTTAAAAGAGACCCAGTACTTC
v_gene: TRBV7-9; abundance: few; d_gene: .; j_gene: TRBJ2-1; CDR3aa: CASSDRADNEQFF; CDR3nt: TGTGCCAGCAGCGACCGGGCCGACAATGAGCAGTTCTTC
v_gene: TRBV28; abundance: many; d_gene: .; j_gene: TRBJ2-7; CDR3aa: CASSTLTDRFTLRGTYEQYF; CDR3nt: TGTGCCAGCAGCACCCTCACTGACAGGTTTACGCTCCGAGGTACCTACGAGCAGTACTTC
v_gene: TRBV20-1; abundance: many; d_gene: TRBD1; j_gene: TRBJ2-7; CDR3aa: CSATDPGQGNYEQYF; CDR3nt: TGCAGTGCAACGGATCCGGGACAGGGGAACTACGAGCAGTACTTC
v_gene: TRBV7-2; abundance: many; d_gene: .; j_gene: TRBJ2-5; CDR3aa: CASSLVSDYQETQYF; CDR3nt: TGTGCCAGCAGCTTAGTCTCCGACTACCAAGAGACCCAGTACTTC
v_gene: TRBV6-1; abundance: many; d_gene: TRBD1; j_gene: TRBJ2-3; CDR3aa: CASSEGQGTLDTQYF; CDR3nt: TGTGCCAGCAGTGAAGGACAGGGGACGCTCGATACGCAGTATTTT
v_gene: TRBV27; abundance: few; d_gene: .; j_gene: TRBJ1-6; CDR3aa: CASSSYRGNSPLHF; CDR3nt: TGTGCCAGCAGTTCGTATCGGGGTAATTCACCCCTCCACTTT
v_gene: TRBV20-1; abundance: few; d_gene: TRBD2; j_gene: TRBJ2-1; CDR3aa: CSARSGGRLAGSDEQFF; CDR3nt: TGCAGTGCTAGATCTGGTGGGCGACTAGCGGGGTCGGATGAGCAGTTCTTC
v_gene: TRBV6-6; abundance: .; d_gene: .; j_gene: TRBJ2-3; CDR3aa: CASSYLTSTDTQYF; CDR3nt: TGTGCCAGCAGTTACCTTACTAGCACAGATACGCAGTATTTT
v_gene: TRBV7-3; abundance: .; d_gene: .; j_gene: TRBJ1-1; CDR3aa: CASSQADSIYTEAFF; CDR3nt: TGTGCCAGCAGCCAAGCGGACAGTATCTACACTGAAGCTTTCTTT
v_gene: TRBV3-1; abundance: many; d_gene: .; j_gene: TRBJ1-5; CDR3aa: CASSQDLNSNQPQHF; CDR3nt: TGTGCCAGCAGCCAAGACCTGAATAGCAATCAGCCCCAGCATTTT
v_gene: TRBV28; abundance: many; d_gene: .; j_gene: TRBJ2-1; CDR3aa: CASSERDPEGDEQFF; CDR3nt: TGTGCCAGCAGTGAACGGGATCCTGAGGGCGATGAGCAGTTCTTC
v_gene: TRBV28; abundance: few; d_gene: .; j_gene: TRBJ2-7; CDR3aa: CASSESDNSYEQYF; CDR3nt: TGTGCCAGCAGTGAGAGTGACAACTCCTACGAGCAGTACTTC
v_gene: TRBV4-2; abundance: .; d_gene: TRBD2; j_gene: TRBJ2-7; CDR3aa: CASSQAGTSGRSSYEQYF; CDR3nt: TGTGCCAGCAGCCAAGCGGGGACTAGCGGGAGAAGCTCCTACGAGCAGTACTTC
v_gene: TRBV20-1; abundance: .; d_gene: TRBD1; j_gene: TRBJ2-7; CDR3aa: CSASYRGYEQYF; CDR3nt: TGCAGTGCTAGCTACAGGGGCTACGAGCAGTACTTC
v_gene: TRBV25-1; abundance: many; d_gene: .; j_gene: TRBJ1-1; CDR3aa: CASSELRGGNTEAFF; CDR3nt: TGTGCCAGCAGTGAATTGAGGGGAGGGAACACTGAAGCTTTCTTT